These 15 T cell receptor beta chains came from one sample sequenced in a study of blood T cell repertoires in COVID-19 (dated by TCRdb to about 2020). Library preparation employed the immunoSEQ multiplex PCR assay. TCRdb re-hosts the immuneACCESS table, in-frame sequences only. Its copies lack some clones; in the studies checked, an unresolved V gene accounts for under half of them, and the cause for the rest is not known. This sample comprises about 140,000 clones, 70% to 90% of them detected only once. The ten largest clones capture 9.5% to 12% of the sample. The source material was peripheral blood. These receptors originate from a woman aged 80 or older with acute or convalescent COVID-19.

The chain links TRBV5-4 to TRBJ1-1, with 7 bases lining up with TRBD1. The CDR3 runs to 15 residues. The germline CDR1 and CDR2 sequences are SGHNT and YYREEE (reference sequence). V was clipped by 0 bases and J by 0 bases; unmatched bases: 2. The CDR3 sequence is CASSLEGAMNTEAFF. CDR3 DNA: TGTGCCAGCAGCTTGGAGGGGGCCATGAACACTGAAGCTTTCTTT.

This chain links TRBV25-1 with TRBJ1-2; TRBD1 might be the D (6 bases). The V gene lost 5 bases and the J gene lost 2 bases, with 12 bases spanning the gap. This CDR3 has 14 amino acids. Germline V gene sequence: CDR1 MGHDK, CDR2 SYGVNS. The CDR3 bases are TGTGCCAGCAGTCCACTCGACAGGAACTATGGCTACACCTTC. Its translation: CASSPLDRNYGYTF.

The chain links TRBV5-1 to TRBJ1-6, with D uncertain. The germline V gene encodes CDR1 SGHRS and CDR2 YFSETQ. Trimming shortened V by 2 bases and J by 0 bases, and 9 bases separated the two germline ends. The CDR3 spans 16 residues. The CDR3 region is CASSLTVTSYNSPLHF. The CDR3 DNA follows: TGCGCCAGCAGCTTAACAGTGACCTCCTATAATTCACCCCTCCACTTT.

The chain employs TRBV12-3 or TRBV12-4 and TRBJ2-2; D is perhaps TRBD2 (5 bases). The V and J ends lost 6 bases and 6 bases respectively, with 11 bases between them. This CDR3 is built from 13 residues. The chain's CDR3 is CASSWRASGELFF. CDR3 nucleotide sequence: TGTGCCAGCAGCTGGCGGGCGTCCGGGGAGCTGTTTTTT.

This rearrangement joins TRBV18 to TRBJ1-1, with no clear D. The CDR3 is made up of 14 amino acids. Trimming removed 4 bases from V and 7 bases from J, with 16 bases in between. Germline V lookup: CDR1 KGHSH, CDR2 LQKENI. CDR3 nucleotides: TGTGCCAGCTCACTTGCTTCGCTGGAGGATGAAGCTTTCTTT. This gives the protein CASSLASLEDEAFF.

J is TRBJ2-2 and V is TRBV30; D remains ambiguous. This CDR3 has 13 residues. V was cut by 5 bases and J by 0 bases, with 7 bases left in between. Germline CDR1 reads GTSNPN; CDR2 reads SVGIG (reference sequence). The CDR3 nucleotides read TGTGCCTGGGGTGCGGCGAACACCGGGGAGCTGTTTTTT. It translates to CAWGAANTGELFF. The full variable domain, its missing parts supplied by reference TRBV30 and TRBJ2-2, is SQTIHQWPATLVQPVGSPLSLECTVEGTSNPNLYWYRQAAGRGLQLLFYSVGIGQISSEVPQNLSASRPQDRQFILSSKKLLLSDSGFYLCAWGAANTGELFFGEGSRLTVL.

The rearrangement joins TRBV11-3 to TRBJ2-2; 7 nucleotides match TRBD1. This CDR3 has 17 amino acids. V dropped 9 bases and J dropped 6; count of bases not matched to a gene: 19. Germline assignment: CDR1 SGHNT and CDR2 YENEEA. The CDR3 DNA reads TGTGCCAGTTCCTCCCCCTCGGCAGGGGGTAGAGCCGGGGAGCTGTTTTTT. Translating it yields CASSSPSAGGRAGELFF.

DNA for the CDR3: TGTGCCAGTAGTTCGTTTAGAATGACAGGCCAAGCCGTTAACTATGGCTACACCTTC. Translated, it gives CASSSFRMTGQAVNYGYTF. V and J are TRBV19 and TRBJ1-2; TRBD1 might be the D (6 bases). The CDR3 length is 19 residues. The germline V gene has CDR1 LNHDA and CDR2 SQIVND (reference sequence). V was trimmed by 5 bases and J by 1 base, leaving 26 bases between them.

The rearrangement joins TRBV19 to TRBJ2-1; no definite D call. The CDR3 spans 17 residues. Trimming took off 3 bases at V and 0 bases at J, with 15 bases between the two ends. Germline loops: CDR1 LNHDA, CDR2 SQIVND (reference sequence). CDR3: CASSILGRSGSYNEQFF. DNA for the CDR3: TGTGCCAGTAGTATCCTTGGTAGATCGGGCTCCTACAATGAGCAGTTCTTC. The full variable domain, completed using reference TRBV19 and TRBJ2-1, is DGGITQSPKYLFRKEGQNVTLSCEQNLNHDAMYWYRQDPGQGLRLIYYSQIVNDFQKGDIAEGYSVSREKKESFPLTVTSAQKNPTAFYLCASSILGRSGSYNEQFFGPGTRLTVL.

The chain carries TRBV4-3 and TRBJ2-3; 7 bases fit TRBD1. This CDR3 has 14 amino acids. Per the germline V gene, CDR1 is LGHNA and CDR2 is YSLEER. V dropped 4 bases and J dropped 1; count of bases not matched to a gene: 2. The CDR3 protein is CASSPGTGTDTQYF. The DNA for the CDR3 is TGCGCCAGCAGCCCCGGGACAGGCACAGATACGCAGTATTTT.

This clone was seen more than once but under ten times. J is TRBJ1-4 and V is TRBV5-1, with a tentative D call TRBD1 (5 bases). Per the germline V gene, CDR1 is SGHRS and CDR2 is YFSETQ. CDR3 length equals 16 residues. The V and J ends lost 1 base and 0 bases respectively, with 10 bases between them. CDR3 DNA sequence: TGCGCCAGCAGCTTGATGGGGGGAGCAACTAATGAAAAACTGTTTTTT. Translated, it gives CASSLMGGATNEKLFF.

This clone was seen once. The V and J genes are TRBV20-1 and TRBJ1-6, with unresolved D. The germline CDR1 and CDR2 sequences are DFQATT and SNEGSKA (reference sequence). The CDR3 has 13 residues. V was pared by 3 bases and J by 7 bases, with 10 bases between. The CDR3 loop is CSASSFANSPLHF. Here the CDR3 DNA reads TGCAGTGCTAGTAGTTTTGCGAATTCACCCCTCCACTTT.

The chain joins TRBV30 to TRBJ1-2; 9 nucleotides match TRBD1. CDR1 is GTSNPN, CDR2 SVGIG, per germline (reference sequence). The CDR3 covers 13 residues. Trimming cost V 2 bases and J 8 bases; bases outside gene matches: 6. The chain's CDR3 is CAWSKGQGTGYTF. DNA of the CDR3: TGTGCCTGGAGTAAGGGACAGGGAACGGGCTACACCTTC.

This clone was counted once. The rearrangement uses TRBV7-2 and TRBJ1-1; weak D call: TRBD1 (6 bases). Between the trimmed V and J ends, which lost 2 bases and 2 bases, there was a span of 12 bases. The CDR3 loop spans 15 amino acids. Germline CDR1 and CDR2: SGHTA and FQGNSA. The CDR3, as DNA: TGTGCCAGCAGCTTAACAGGGACATACAACACTGAAGCTTTCTTT. Protein product: CASSLTGTYNTEAFF.

The genes are TRBV4-3 and TRBJ2-7, with a possible D match to TRBD2 (8 bases). Trimming cost V 2 bases and J 2 bases, with 19 bases left between them. Per the germline V gene, CDR1 is LGHNA and CDR2 is YSLEER. This CDR3 has 17 residues. The CDR3 coding sequence is TGCGCCAGCAGCCAATCCTGGGGGACAGCGGGGGCCTACGAGCAGTACTTC. As protein: CASSQSWGTAGAYEQYF.